The clone carrying this T cell receptor (beta chain) was observed a handful of times. Its target is not known. Unique molecular identifiers were carried by the TCR beta cDNA libraries. The source material, roughly 0.9 to 10 million T cells, gave rise to about 520,000 cDNA molecules. TCRdb itself ran the PCR reads through MiXCR, one entry per CDR3 protein. The sample has about 460,000 distinct CDR3 sequences, under 55% seen once. The entry originates in a study of post-analysis software for immune sequencing data. Study results and caveats: Samples from one preparation batch, clustered by F measure, grouped strongly together. When compared against controls, multiple sclerosis patients showed significantly lower normalized Chao1 diversity. TRBV segments more frequent in patients than in controls numbered five and included TRBV5-6, TRBV5-1 and TRBV20-1.

Trimming removed 10 bases from V and 1 base from J; junction bases left unmatched: 8. Germline-derived CDR1 and CDR2 are ENHRY and SYGVKD. The CDR3 consists of 14 residues. The chain combines TRBV10-3 with TRBJ2-7; the match to TRBD1 covers 9 bases. Sequenced input: blood. The sequence was obtained from a girl aged 5-17 years with multiple sclerosis. CDR3 in amino acids: CATEGTGSSYEQYF. The CDR3 nucleotides read TGTGCCACCGAGGGGACAGGGAGTTCCTACGAGCAGTACTTC.